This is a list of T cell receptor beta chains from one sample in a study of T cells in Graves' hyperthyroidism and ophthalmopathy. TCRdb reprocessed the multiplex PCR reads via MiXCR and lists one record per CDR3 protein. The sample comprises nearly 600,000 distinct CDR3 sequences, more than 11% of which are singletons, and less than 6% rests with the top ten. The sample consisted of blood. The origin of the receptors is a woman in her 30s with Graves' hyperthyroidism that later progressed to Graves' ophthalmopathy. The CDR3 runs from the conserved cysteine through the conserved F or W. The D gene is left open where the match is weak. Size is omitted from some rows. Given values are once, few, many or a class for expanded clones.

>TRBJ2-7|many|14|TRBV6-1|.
TGTGCCAGCAGTGAATTTAGCAGGGAAAGGTTGCAGTACTTC
CASSEFSRERLQYF
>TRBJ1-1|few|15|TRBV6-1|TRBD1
TGTGCCAGCAGTCATGGGACAGGTAGAAACACTGAAGCTTTCTTT
CASSHGTGRNTEAFF
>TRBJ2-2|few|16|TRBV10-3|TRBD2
TGTGCCATCAGTGAACGTACTAGCGCGGGCACCGGGGAGCTGTTTTTT
CAISERTSAGTGELFF
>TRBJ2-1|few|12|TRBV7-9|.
TGTGCCAGCGGACAGAGGGACAATGAGCAGTTCTTC
CASGQRDNEQFF
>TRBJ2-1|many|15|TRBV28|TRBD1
TGTGCCAGCGGGTCCGGGACAGGGGGTAACAATGAGCAGTTCTTC
CASGSGTGGNNEQFF
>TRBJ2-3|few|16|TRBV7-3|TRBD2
TGTGCCAGCAGCTTAGGAGCGGGAGATCCGCCAGATACGCAGTATTTT
CASSLGAGDPPDTQYF
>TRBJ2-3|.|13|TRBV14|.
TGTGCCAGCAGCCAAATAAGCACAGATACGCAGTATTTT
CASSQISTDTQYF
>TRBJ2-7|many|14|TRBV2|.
TGTGCCAGCAGGACAGTCCGGGACAATTACGAGCAGTACTTC
CASRTVRDNYEQYF
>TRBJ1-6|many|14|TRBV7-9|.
TGTGCCAGCAGCCTGACAGATTATAATTCACCCCTCCACTTT
CASSLTDYNSPLHF
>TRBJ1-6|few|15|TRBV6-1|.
TGTGCCAGCAGGGAACAGGGAAAGGGTCTTTCACCCCTCCACTTT
CASREQGKGLSPLHF
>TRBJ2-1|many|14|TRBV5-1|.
TGCGCCAGCAGCTTGGGGGGTCCTTCAGGTGAGCAGTTCTTC
CASSLGGPSGEQFF
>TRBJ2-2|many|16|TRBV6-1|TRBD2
TGTGCCAGCAGTTTCCTTAGCGGGAGTGGCACCGGGGAGCTGTTTTTT
CASSFLSGSGTGELFF
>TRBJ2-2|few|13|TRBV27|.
TGTGCCGGGAGACAACAGAACACCGGGGAGCTGTTTTTT
CAGRQQNTGELFF
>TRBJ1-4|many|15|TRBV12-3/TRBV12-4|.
TGTGCCAGCAGTCCCCTGGGGGGGATAGGAGAAAAACTGTTTTTT
CASSPLGGIGEKLFF
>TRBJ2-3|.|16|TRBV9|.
TGTGCCAGCAGCGTAGCTTGGGATCTGGACACAGGTACGCAGTATTTT
CASSVAWDLDTGTQYF
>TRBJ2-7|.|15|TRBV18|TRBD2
TGTGCCTGCTCACCGCGGCCTATTGCGGGGGACGAGCAGTACTTC
CACSPRPIAGDEQYF
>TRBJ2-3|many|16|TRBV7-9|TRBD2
TGTGCCAGCAGCGGTCCGGGACTAGCGTTCACAGATACGCAGTATTTT
CASSGPGLAFTDTQYF
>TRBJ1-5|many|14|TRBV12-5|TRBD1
TGTGCTAGTGGGCAGGGGGCGGTCATTCAGCCCCAGCATTTT
CASGQGAVIQPQHF
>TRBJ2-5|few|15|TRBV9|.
TGTGCCAGCAGCCCCGAAACGGAGCAGGGCGGGACCCAGTACTTC
CASSPETEQGGTQYF
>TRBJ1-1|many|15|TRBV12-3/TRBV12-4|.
TGTGCCAGCAGCAAAACGGGGCTAATGAACACTGAAGCTTTCTTT
CASSKTGLMNTEAFF
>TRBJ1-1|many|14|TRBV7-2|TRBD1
TGTGCCAGCAGCTGGTACAGGGGTCAGACTGAAGCTTTCTTT
CASSWYRGQTEAFF
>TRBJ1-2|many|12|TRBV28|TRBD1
TGTGCCAACATGGACAGGGCCTATGGCTACACCTTC
CANMDRAYGYTF
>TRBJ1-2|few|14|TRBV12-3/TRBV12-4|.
TGTGCCAGCAGTTCCGCGACGGGGATCTATGGCTACACCTTC
CASSSATGIYGYTF
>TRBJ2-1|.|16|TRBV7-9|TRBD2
TGTGCCAGCAGCCTTCCCGGGACTAGCGGGAGCGATGAGCAGTTCTTC
CASSLPGTSGSDEQFF
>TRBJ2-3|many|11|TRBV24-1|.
TGTGCCACCAGTGGGGAGGATACGCAGTATTTT
CATSGEDTQYF
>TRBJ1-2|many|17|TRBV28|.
TGTGCCAGCAGTCCCAGGGTAGGGTCTCGAGTTAACTATGGCTACACCTTC
CASSPRVGSRVNYGYTF
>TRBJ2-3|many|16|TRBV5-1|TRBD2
TGCGCCAGCAGCTTGGGTTCCAGCGGGAGAACAGATACGCAGTATTTT
CASSLGSSGRTDTQYF
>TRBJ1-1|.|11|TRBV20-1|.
TGCAGTGCGACTAAGAACACTGAAGCTTTCTTT
CSATKNTEAFF
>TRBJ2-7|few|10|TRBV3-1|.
TGTGCCAGCGGGGGGAACGAGCAGTACTTC
CASGGNEQYF
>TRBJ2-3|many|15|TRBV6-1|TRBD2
TGTGCCAGCAGATCCGAGCGGGAGGGGACAGATACGCAGTATTTT
CASRSEREGTDTQYF
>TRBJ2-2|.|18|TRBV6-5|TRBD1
TGTGCCAGCAGTTACGTCCCGGGACAGGGATTGGACACCGGGGAGCTGTTTTTT
CASSYVPGQGLDTGELFF
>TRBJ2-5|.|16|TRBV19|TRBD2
TGTGCCAGTAGCCCAGGACTAGCGGGAAACCAAGAGACCCAGTACTTC
CASSPGLAGNQETQYF
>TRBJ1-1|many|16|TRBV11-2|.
TGTGCCAGCAGCTCAAATGACGGGCCACCGAACACTGAAGCTTTCTTT
CASSSNDGPPNTEAFF
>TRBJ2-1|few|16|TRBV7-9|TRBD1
TGTGCCAGCAGCCCCACGGGACAGGGGGCTTTCAATGAGCAGTTCTTC
CASSPTGQGAFNEQFF
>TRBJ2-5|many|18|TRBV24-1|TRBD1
TGTGCCACCAGTGATCATACCCCTTGGGACAGGGGGCTAGAGACCCAGTACTTC
CATSDHTPWDRGLETQYF
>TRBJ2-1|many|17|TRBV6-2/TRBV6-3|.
TGTGCCAGCACCCAGATCCCACGGGGTATTCTCTTCAATGAGCAGTTCTTC
CASTQIPRGILFNEQFF
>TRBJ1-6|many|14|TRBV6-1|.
TGTGCCAGCAGTAGGAGCTCCTATAATTCACCCCTCCACTTT
CASSRSSYNSPLHF
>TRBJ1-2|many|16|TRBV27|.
TGTGCCAGCAGTTCCCAAACGAGTGAGGGAAGCTATGGCTACACCTTC
CASSSQTSEGSYGYTF
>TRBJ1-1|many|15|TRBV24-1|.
TGTGCCACCAGTGAGATCAGGGGAATGAACACTGAAGCTTTCTTT
CATSEIRGMNTEAFF
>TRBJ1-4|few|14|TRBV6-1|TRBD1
TGTGCCAGCAGGACAGGGGGCTCGGCAGAAAAACTGTTTTTT
CASRTGGSAEKLFF
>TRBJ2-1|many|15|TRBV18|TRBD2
TGTGCCAGCTCACAGCTTGCGGGAGAGTACAATGAGCAGTTCTTC
CASSQLAGEYNEQFF
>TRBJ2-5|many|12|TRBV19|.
TGTGCCAGTAGCTCGGGGCGCGGGACCCAGTACTTC
CASSSGRGTQYF
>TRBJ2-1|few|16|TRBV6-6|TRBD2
TGTGCCAGCAGTTACTCCAGGACTAGCGGGGGCAATGAGCAGTTCTTC
CASSYSRTSGGNEQFF
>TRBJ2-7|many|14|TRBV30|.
TGTGCCTGGAGTGTATCCGACTACTCCTACGAGCAGTACTTC
CAWSVSDYSYEQYF
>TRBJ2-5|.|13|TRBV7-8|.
TGTGCCAGCAGCTTGGGGTTCGCGGAGACCCAGTACTTC
CASSLGFAETQYF
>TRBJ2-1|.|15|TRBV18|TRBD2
TGTGCCAGCTCACCATCGAGCGGGGCGTACAATGAGCAGTTCTTC
CASSPSSGAYNEQFF
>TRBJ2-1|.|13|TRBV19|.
TGTGCCAGTAGTGCCTTTGCCTACAATGAGCAGTTCTTC
CASSAFAYNEQFF
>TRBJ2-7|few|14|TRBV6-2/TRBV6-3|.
TGTGCCAGCAGCCTTACTCGCAGGGAATACGAGCAGTACTTC
CASSLTRREYEQYF
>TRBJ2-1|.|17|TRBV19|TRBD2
TGTGCCAGTAGTATAGTAAAGACTAGCGATCATTTGAATGAGCAGTTCTTC
CASSIVKTSDHLNEQFF
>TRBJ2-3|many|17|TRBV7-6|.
TGTGCCAGCAGCTTGGTTTCAGGACAGAGTTACACAGATACGCAGTATTTT
CASSLVSGQSYTDTQYF
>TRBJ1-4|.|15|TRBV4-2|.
TGTGCCAGCAGCCAAGAAGGAGTTGCTAATGAAAAACTGTTTTTT
CASSQEGVANEKLFF
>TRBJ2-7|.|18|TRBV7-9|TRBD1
TGTGCCAGCAGCTCACCCCGGGACAGGGTAAAGGCACCCTACGAGCAGTACTTC
CASSSPRDRVKAPYEQYF
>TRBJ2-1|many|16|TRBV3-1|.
TGTGCCAGCAGCCAGGGTCTCGGCACCTCCTACAATGAGCAGTTCTTC
CASSQGLGTSYNEQFF
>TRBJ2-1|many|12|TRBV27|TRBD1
TGTGCCAGCAGTCGACAGGGCCATGAGCAGTTCTTC
CASSRQGHEQFF
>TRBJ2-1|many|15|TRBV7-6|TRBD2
TGTGCCAGCAGCATTAGCGGGAGTCAATACAATGAGCAGTTCTTC
CASSISGSQYNEQFF